The 5 T cell receptor beta chains given below trace back to one sample, sequenced in a study of shared clonotypes between healthy human individuals. Libraries were prepared by immunoSEQ multiplex PCR; TCRdb keeps only in-frame clonotypes and omits some of them. This sample has about 980,000 clones; over 60% occur once, and the top ten carry nearly 1.5%. The sequenced sample consisted of memory CD4+ T cells sorted from blood. Subset in this sample: CD45RA-negative fraction. These receptors came from a young man in good health.

This clone was seen many times. J is TRBJ2-7 and V is TRBV5-1; 9 nucleotides line up with TRBD1. CDR3 size: 16 residues. V trimming: 4 bases; J trimming: 1 base; junction bases outside the gene matches: 9. CDR1 is SGHRS and CDR2 is YFSETQ in the germline V gene. CDR3 in DNA: TGCGCCAGCAGCCTAAACAATGGACAGGGGTCCTACGAGCAGTACTTC. This translates into CASSLNNGQGSYEQYF.

The sample holds a few counts of this clone. J is TRBJ2-6 and V is TRBV7-7; 7 bases agree with TRBD2. Germline-derived CDR1 and CDR2 are SSHAT and FNYEAQ (reference sequence). The CDR3 totals 16 residues. The CDR3 DNA reads TGTGCTAGGCCCCCAGCGGGGTCTTCCGGGGCCAACGTCCTGACTTTC. It specifies CARPPAGSSGANVLTF. Complete variable domain (other parts from reference TRBV7-7 and TRBJ2-6): GAGVSQSPRYKVTKRGQDVTLRCDPISSHATLYWYQQALGQGPEFLTYFNYEAQPDKSGLPSDRFSAERPEGSISTLTIQRTEQRDSAMYRCARPPAGSSGANVLTFGAGSRLTVL.

The DNA of the CDR3 is TGTGCCAGCAGCTTAGGGGGCCCGCTTAGCAATCAGCCCCAGCATTTT. It is translated as CASSLGGPLSNQPQHF. The rearrangement uses TRBV7-2 and TRBJ1-5, with D possibly being TRBD1 (5 bases). Trimming left V 1 base short and J 0 bases short, with 10 bases between. The CDR3 is 16 residues long. The germline V gene has CDR1 SGHTA and CDR2 FQGNSA.

The rearrangement joins TRBV5-1 to TRBJ1-1; D is perhaps TRBD1 (6 bases). V was cut by 0 bases and J by 0 bases, with 12 bases left in between. Germline V gene sequence: CDR1 SGHRS, CDR2 YFSETQ. The CDR3 runs 16 residues. The CDR3 bases are TGCGCCAGCAGCTTGGACGGGACATCGATGAACACTGAAGCTTTCTTT. Encoded protein: CASSLDGTSMNTEAFF.

This chain connects TRBV11-2 to TRBJ2-7, with TRBD2 as a possible D gene (5 bases). The CDR3 totals 15 residues. The V end was cut by 5 bases, the J end by 2 bases, with 16 bases between. Germline CDR1 SGHAT, CDR2 FQNNGV. The CDR3 bases are TGTGCCAGCAGCCCCAAATCGGACGGGACCTACGAGCAGTACTTC. Protein: CASSPKSDGTYEQYF. The full variable domain, rest sourced from reference TRBV11-2 and TRBJ2-7, is EAGVAQSPRYKIIEKRQSVAFWCNPISGHATLYWYQQILGQGPKLLIQFQNNGVVDDSQLPKDRFSAERLKGVDSTLKIQPAKLEDSAVYLCASSPKSDGTYEQYFGPGTRLTVT.